The subject of this entry is one TCR beta chain. Its antigen remains unknown. The data were obtained in a study of blood T cells in healthy people across ages. PBMCs numbering at least 7 million were isolated per sample. The CDR3 sequence is 13 residues long. Germline CDR1 reads SGHTA; CDR2 reads FQGNSA. Trimming removed 8 bases from V and 7 bases from J, with 15 bases in between. A second roughly 6 to 12 cycle PCR used barcoded and J-beta primers. A single record per CDR3 protein comes from TCRdb applying MiXCR to the 5' RACE reads. Of 550,000 to 700,000 distinct CDR3 sequences listed, approximately 30% are singletons. General observations from the study: Age advanced and TCR beta diversity per million T cells fell, roughly linearly. Whereas aged donors had fewer naive CD4+ cells, long-lived donors had more of them and higher diversity.

The sequenced material came from blood. This TCR was sampled from a woman in her seventies in good health. The chain combines TRBV7-2 with TRBJ1-5; D is unresolved. CDR3 residues: CASGLLREQPQHF. Here the CDR3 DNA reads TGTGCCAGCGGCCTCCTTAGGGAACAGCCCCAGCATTTT.